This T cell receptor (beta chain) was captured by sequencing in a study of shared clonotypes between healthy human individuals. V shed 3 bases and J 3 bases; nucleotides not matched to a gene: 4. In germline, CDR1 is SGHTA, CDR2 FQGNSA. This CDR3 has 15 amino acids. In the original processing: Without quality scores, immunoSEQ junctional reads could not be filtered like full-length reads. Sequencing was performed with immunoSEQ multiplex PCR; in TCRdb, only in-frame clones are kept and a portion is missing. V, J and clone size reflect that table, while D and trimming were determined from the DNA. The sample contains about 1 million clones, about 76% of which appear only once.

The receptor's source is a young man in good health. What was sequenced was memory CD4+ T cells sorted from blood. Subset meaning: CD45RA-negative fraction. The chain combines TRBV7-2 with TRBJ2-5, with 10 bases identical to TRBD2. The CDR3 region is CASSFILAGEETQYF. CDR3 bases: TGTGCCAGCAGCTTTATTCTAGCGGGGGAAGAGACCCAGTACTTC.